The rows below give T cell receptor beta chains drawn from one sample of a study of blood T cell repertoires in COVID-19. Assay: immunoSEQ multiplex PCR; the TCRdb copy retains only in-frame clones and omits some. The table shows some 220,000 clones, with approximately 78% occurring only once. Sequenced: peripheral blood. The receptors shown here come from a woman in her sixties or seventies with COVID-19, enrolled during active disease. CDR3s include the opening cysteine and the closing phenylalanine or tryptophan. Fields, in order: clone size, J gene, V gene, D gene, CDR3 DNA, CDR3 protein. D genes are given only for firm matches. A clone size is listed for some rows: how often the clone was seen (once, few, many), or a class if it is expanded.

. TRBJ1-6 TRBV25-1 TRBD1 TGTGCCAGCAGCCCGCGGGGACAGGGGAATTCACCCCTCCACTTT CASSPRGQGNSPLHF
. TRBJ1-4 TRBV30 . TGTGCCTGGAAGAGGGCAGATTATGAAAAACTGTTTTTT CAWKRADYEKLFF
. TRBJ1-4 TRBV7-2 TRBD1 TGTGCCAGCAGCTTAGCGCCGATTGGGACAGGGCGTGAAAAACTGTTTTTT CASSLAPIGTGREKLFF
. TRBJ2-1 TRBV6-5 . TGTGCCAGCAGTTACTCAACAGGGTATAATGAGCAGTTCTTC CASSYSTGYNEQFF
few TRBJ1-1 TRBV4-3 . TGCGCCAGCAGCCGGAGCCAGAACACTGAAGCTTTCTTT CASSRSQNTEAFF
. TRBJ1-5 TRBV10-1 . TGCGCCAGCAGCGACAGTCTCAATCAGCCCCAGCATTTT CASSDSLNQPQHF
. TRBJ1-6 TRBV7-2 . TGTGCCAGCAGCTTATTAGCGGACTCTAATTCACCCCTCCACTTT CASSLLADSNSPLHF
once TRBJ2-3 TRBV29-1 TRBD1 TGCAGCGTTGAAAAGGGACAGGGGGGGGCAGATACGCAGTATTTT CSVEKGQGGADTQYF
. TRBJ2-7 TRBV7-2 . TGTGCCAGCAGCGCGGAGAGGGTCGGAGAGCAGTACTTC CASSAERVGEQYF
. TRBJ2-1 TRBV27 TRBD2 TGTGCCAGCAGTTTCCGACTAGCGGGAGGTTTAGTCAATGAGCAGTTCTTC CASSFRLAGGLVNEQFF
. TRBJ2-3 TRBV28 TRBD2 TGTGCCAGCTTCCCAAGCGGGAGGGCCACAGATACGCAGTATTTT CASFPSGRATDTQYF
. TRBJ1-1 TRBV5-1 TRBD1 TGCGCCAGCAGCTTCTACAGGGGCAGGAACACTGAAGCTTTCTTT CASSFYRGRNTEAFF
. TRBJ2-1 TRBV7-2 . TGTGCCAGCAGCTACGGGATCTTAGTCTACAATGAGCAGTTCTTC CASSYGILVYNEQFF
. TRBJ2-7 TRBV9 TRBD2 TGTGCCAGCAGCCCCAGCGGGAGTAGGAACGAGCAGTACTTC CASSPSGSRNEQYF
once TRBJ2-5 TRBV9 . TGTGCCAGCAGTTCTATGGTAGGGGTCGGGGAGACCCAGTACTTC CASSSMVGVGETQYF
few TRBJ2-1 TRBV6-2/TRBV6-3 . TGTGCCAGCAGTCCCTATCGGAGAGAGCAGTTCTTC CASSPYRREQFF
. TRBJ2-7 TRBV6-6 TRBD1 TGTGCCAGCCAACGCTCGACAGGGGATGGCGAGCAGTACTTC CASQRSTGDGEQYF
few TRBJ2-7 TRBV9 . TGTGCCAGCAGCGTAGAGCCCCAGATCGGGACAAGGGCTTACGAGCAGTACTTC CASSVEPQIGTRAYEQYF
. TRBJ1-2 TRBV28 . TGTGCCAGTTCACAGGGCCACTATGGCTACACCTTC CASSQGHYGYTF
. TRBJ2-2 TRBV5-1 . TGCGCCAGCAGGGATCCAGGCGTGAAGTCCGGGGAGCTGTTTTTT CASRDPGVKSGELFF
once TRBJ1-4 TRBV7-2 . TGTGCCAGCAGCTTACGAGGGCGACAAAATGAAAAACTGTTTTTT CASSLRGRQNEKLFF
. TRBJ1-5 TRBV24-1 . TGTGCCACCCCCAGGACTTATAGCAATCAGCCCCAGCATTTT CATPRTYSNQPQHF
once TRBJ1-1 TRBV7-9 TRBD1 TGTGCCAGCAGCTTAGGTACAGGGGGCGGCACTGAAGCTTTCTTT CASSLGTGGGTEAFF
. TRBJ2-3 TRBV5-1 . TGCGCCAGCAGCTTGGTCGCAGATACGCAGTATTTT CASSLVADTQYF
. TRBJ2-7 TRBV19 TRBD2 TGTGCCAGTAATACGGGAGGTCCACAATCCCCCTACTACGAGCAGTACTTC CASNTGGPQSPYYEQYF
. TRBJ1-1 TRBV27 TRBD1 TGTGCCAGCAGTCTACAGGGGGCCCGGACTGAAGCTTTCTTT CASSLQGARTEAFF
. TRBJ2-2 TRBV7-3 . TGTGCCAGCAGCTTAAAGGGAGGAATCACCGGGGAGCTGTTTTTT CASSLKGGITGELFF
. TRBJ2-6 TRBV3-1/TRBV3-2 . TGTGCCAGCAGCGGTCGGCGGTCTGGGGCCAACGTCCTGACTTTC CASSGRRSGANVLTF
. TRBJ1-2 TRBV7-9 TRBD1 TGTGCCAGCAGCTTCCCAGGGGGCGAATATGGCTACACCTTC CASSFPGGEYGYTF
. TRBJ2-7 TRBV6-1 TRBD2 TGTGCCAGCAGTGAGAGGACTAGCGGGATTTACGAGCAGTACTTC CASSERTSGIYEQYF
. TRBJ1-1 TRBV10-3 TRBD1 TGTGCCATCACACAGGGGGCCCTTATGAACACTGAAGCTTTCTTT CAITQGALMNTEAFF
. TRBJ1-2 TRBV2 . TGTGCCAGTACAAATAACTATGGCTACACCTTC CASTNNYGYTF
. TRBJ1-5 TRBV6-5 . TGTGCCAGCAGTTCCCGACAGGTCAATCAGCCCCAGCATTTT CASSSRQVNQPQHF
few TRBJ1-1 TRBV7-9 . TGTGCCAGCAGCTCAACTAAGACAGGCCACAACACTGAAGCTTTCTTT CASSSTKTGHNTEAFF
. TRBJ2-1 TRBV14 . TGTGCCAGCAGCCACCCCCTGGGCGGGGACAATGAGCAGTTCTTC CASSHPLGGDNEQFF
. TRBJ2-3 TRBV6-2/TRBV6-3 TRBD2 TGTGCCAGCAGTTCCCGTGGTAGCGGGAGCACAGATACGCAGTATTTT CASSSRGSGSTDTQYF
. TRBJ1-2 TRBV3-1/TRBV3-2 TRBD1 TGTGCCAGCAGCCCACGGACAGGTACTATAAATGGCTACACCTTC CASSPRTGTINGYTF
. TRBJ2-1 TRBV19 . TGTGCCAGTAGTATTAAAGCGGGCTTGGAGCAGTTCTTC CASSIKAGLEQFF
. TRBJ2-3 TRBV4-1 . TGCGCCAGCAGCCAAGAGGGAGGTGGACGGGTTCCCGGCACAGATACGCAGTATTTT CASSQEGGGRVPGTDTQYF
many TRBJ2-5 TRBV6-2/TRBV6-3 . TGTGCCAGCAGTTGGCTAGGAGAGACCCAGTACTTC CASSWLGETQYF
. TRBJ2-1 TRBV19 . TGTGCCAGTTCAGGCGGAGGGGGGGCTAGAGAGCAGTTCTTC CASSGGGGAREQFF
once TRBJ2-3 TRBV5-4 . TGTGCCAGCAGCTTGAGGCAGGTCTCCACAGATACGCAGTATTTT CASSLRQVSTDTQYF
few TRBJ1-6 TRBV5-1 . TGCGCCAGCAGAAGAGAGGGAGCAACACCCCTCCACTTT CASRREGATPLHF
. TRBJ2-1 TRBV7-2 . TGTGCCAGCAGCTTACGGGAGTTGACTGAGCAGTTCTTC CASSLRELTEQFF
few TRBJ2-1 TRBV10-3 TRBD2 TGTGCCATCAGTGAGTTCGGACTAGCGGACAATGAGCAGTTCTTC CAISEFGLADNEQFF
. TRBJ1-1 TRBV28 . TGTGCCAGCAGTTCCGGGAGAGAAGCTTTCTTT CASSSGREAFF
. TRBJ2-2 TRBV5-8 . TGTGCCAGCAGCTTGGAAATATTCGACAGGCGACACCCGACCACCGGGGAGCTGTTTTTT CASSLEIFDRRHPTTGELFF
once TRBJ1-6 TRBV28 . TGTGCCAGCAGTTACCTAAAGCGGCAGCCCCTCCACTTT CASSYLKRQPLHF
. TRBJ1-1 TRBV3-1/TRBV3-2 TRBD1 TGTGCCAGCAGCCAGGGGACAGGGAACACTGAAGCTTTCTTT CASSQGTGNTEAFF
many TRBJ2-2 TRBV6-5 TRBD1 TGTGCCAGCAGGCCGGACAGGGGGCAAACCGGGGAGCTGTTTTTT CASRPDRGQTGELFF
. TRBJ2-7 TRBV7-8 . TGTGCCAGCAGCTTCCCACCGGGACTCCACAGTGCCTACGAGCAGTACTTC CASSFPPGLHSAYEQYF
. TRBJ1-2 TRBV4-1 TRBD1 TGCGCCAGCAGCCAAGGAGGGGGCCGAACCGCGTCCTATGGCTACACCTTC CASSQGGGRTASYGYTF
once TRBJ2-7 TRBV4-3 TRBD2 TGCGCCAGCAGCCAAGCTATTGGCGGGAGCCCCTACGAGCAGTACTTC CASSQAIGGSPYEQYF
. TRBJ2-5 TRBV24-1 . TGTGCCACCAGTCGGGCAGGGTCGGAGACCCAGTACTTC CATSRAGSETQYF
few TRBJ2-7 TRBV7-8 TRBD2 TGTGCCAGCAGCCCCCGACTAGCGGCTTCCTACGAGCAGTACTTC CASSPRLAASYEQYF
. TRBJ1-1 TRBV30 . TGTGCCTGGAGTGGTAGGGACTTTAGCCTCCCGAACACTGAAGCTTTCTTT CAWSGRDFSLPNTEAFF
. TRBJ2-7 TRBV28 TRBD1 TGTGCCAGCACCAAAAGGGGACAGGGTAGATCCGGCGGCTACGAGCAGTACTTC CASTKRGQGRSGGYEQYF
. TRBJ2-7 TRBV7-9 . TGTGCCAGCAGCTTACAGGCGACCTCCTACGAGCAGTACTTC CASSLQATSYEQYF
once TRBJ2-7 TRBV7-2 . TGTGCCAGCAGCTTATCAACTACATACGAGCAGTACTTC CASSLSTTYEQYF